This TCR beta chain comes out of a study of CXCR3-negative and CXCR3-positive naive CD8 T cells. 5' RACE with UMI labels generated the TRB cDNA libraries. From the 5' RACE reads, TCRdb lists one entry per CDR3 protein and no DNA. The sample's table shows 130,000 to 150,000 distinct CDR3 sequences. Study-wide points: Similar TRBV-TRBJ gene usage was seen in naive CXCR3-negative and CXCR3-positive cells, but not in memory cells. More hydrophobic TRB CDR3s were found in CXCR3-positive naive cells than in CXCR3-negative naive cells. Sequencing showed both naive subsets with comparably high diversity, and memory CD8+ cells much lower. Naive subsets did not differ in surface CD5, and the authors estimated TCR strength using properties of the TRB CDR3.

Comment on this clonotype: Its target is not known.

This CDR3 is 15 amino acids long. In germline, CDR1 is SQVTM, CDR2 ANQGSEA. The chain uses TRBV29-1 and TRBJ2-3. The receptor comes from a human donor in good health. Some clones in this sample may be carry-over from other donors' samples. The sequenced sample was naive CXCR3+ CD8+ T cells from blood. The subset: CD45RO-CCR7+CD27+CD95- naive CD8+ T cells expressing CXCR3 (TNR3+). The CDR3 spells CSVEGTSTSTDTQYF.